This TCR beta chain was sequenced in a study of cytomegalovirus exposure and HLA in healthy donors. Comments on this clone: The antigen remains unidentified.

PCR employed 60 Vbeta and 13 Jbeta primers. Here immunoSEQ multiplex PCR was the method, and the copy in TCRdb shows in-frame clones only, minus some. Of about 150,000 clones in the sample, roughly 84% were seen once. General study findings and limits: Some TCR beta chains (more than 150 of them) were listed as cytomegalovirus-associated.

Germline CDR1 and CDR2: SGHTA and FQGNSA. This CDR3 region has 15 residues. The V gene lost 2 bases and the J gene lost 4 bases, with 14 bases spanning the gap. V is TRBV7-2 and J is TRBJ1-2, with a tentative D call TRBD1 (6 bases). This sequence originates from a woman aged 18-35 years in good health and CMV-seronegative. Sequencing input: PBMCs. The CDR3 region has the DNA TGTGCCAGCAGCTTAAGGCCTACAGGGCGCTATGGCTACACCTTC. Translating gives CASSLRPTGRYGYTF.